The entry below gives a single TCR beta chain sequence along with its context. This clonotype was found a few times. What this receptor recognizes is not known. Within one base of it there is no much larger clone, and no base qualities were kept. CDR1 SGHRS and CDR2 YFSETQ were looked up in the germline V gene. The CDR3, cysteine through phenylalanine, is 14 amino acids long. Only CDR3 DNA is held: 42 bases, read in frame from base 1. V drops 4 bases and J drops 4 bases, leaving 12 bases in between. The sample originates from a study of T-cell memory formation after mild COVID-19 (TCRdb year 2021). For the wider study: TCR sequence clusters from the two donors were found to be largely donor specific. T-cell clones expanding and contracting after mild COVID-19 in two donors were tracked by longitudinal TCRalpha and TCRbeta repertoire sequencing. Two young, previously healthy adult volunteers made up the cohort, one male and one female.

PBMCs were isolated by Ficoll-Paque density gradient centrifugation. This sample was sequenced with an Illumina NovaSeq 6000. TCRalpha and TCRbeta cDNA libraries were constructed by 5'RACE with constant-segment primers, with sample barcodes and unique molecular identifiers being introduced. RNA was extracted from every sample with Trizol reagent. The libraries were amplified in two PCR steps, and the second step added a second sample barcode and Illumina TruSeq adapters. Sequencing of libraries was performed on an Illumina NovaSeq with 2 x 150 bp paired-end reads. The study's processing was this. With migec v1.2.7, reads were demultiplexed and then collapsed into UMI-guided consensus sequences. Using mixcr v2.1.11, the UMI consensuses were aligned to TRA and TRB V and J templates and assembled into clonotypes. Clonotypes were classified as expanded or contracted when called significant by both edgeR and NoisET, with noise models trained on biological replicates. For edgeR calls, a false discovery rate-adjusted p below 0.01 and a log2 fold-change threshold of 1 were applied. PCA with hierarchical clustering of max-normalized trajectories of the 1000 most abundant clonotypes was used as exploratory dynamics analysis. Each responding clone was given a CD4 or CD8 phenotype based on the CD4+ and CD8+ repertoires, which had been sequenced separately. TCRdb reprocessing: public reads trimmed at Q25 with fastp, clones called with MiXCR, in-frame beta chains kept. For every CDR3 protein sequence, its rows merge into one entry that carries the most common genes and DNA. The V and J calls here are based on TCRdb, not the publication. The sample includes roughly 140,000 distinct CDR3 sequences, with around 15% observed a single time. The leading ten clones occupy roughly 28% of the sample.

Points the paper makes about the study in general: Whether the second-wave clones peaking on day 37 were SARS-CoV-2 specific was not confirmed. The study included only a couple of mild cases, and larger cohorts that include severe cases with pre-infection samples were judged to be necessary. Some responding clones were detected in pre-infection memory, suggesting pre-existing cross-reactive memory T cells joined the SARS-CoV-2 response. Contracting CD4+ clones were located mainly in the CM and EM memory subsets, whereas CD8+ clones were found to be enriched in EMRA. Balanced CD4/CD8 phenotypes were observed for clones contracting from day 15 to 85, whereas a bias towards CD4+ was observed for a second wave of clones expanding from day 15 to 37.

The sequenced sample was PBMCs or a T cell subset sorted from them (not recorded which). The TCR was taken from an adult woman who had mild COVID-19 (a few samples of this study predate the infection). The sample titles of this study are shuffled in the database, so cell type and time point are left out; the donor was told from shared clones. The chain is made from TRBV5-1 and TRBJ2-1; a confident D gene designation cannot be given. For the CDR3, the sequence is CASSPYDSYNEQFF. The sequenced DNA: TGCGCCAGCAGCCCCTATGACTCGTACAATGAGCAGTTCTTC.